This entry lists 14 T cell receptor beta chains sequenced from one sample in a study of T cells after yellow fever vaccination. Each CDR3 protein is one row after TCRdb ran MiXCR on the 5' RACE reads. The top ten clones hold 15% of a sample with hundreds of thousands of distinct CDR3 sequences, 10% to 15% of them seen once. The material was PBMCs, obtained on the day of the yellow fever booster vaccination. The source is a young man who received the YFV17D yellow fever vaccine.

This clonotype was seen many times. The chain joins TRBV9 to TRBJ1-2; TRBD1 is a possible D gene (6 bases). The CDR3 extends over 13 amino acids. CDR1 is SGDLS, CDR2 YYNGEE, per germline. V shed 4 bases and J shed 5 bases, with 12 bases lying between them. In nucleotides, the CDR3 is TGTGCCAGCAGCCTCGGACAGCTATATGGCTACACCTTC. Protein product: CASSLGQLYGYTF.

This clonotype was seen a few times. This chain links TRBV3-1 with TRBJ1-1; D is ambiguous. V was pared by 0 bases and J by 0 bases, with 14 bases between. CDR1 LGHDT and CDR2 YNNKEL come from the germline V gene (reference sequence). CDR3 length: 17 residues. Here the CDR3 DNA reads TGTGCCAGCAGCCAAGATCTAAGGGATCCCATGAACACTGAAGCTTTCTTT. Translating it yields CASSQDLRDPMNTEAFF.

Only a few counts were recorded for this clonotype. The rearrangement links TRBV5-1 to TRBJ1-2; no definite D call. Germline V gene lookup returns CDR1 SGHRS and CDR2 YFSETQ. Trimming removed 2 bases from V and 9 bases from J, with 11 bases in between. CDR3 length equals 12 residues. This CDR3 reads CASSLNGESYTF. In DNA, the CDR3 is TGCGCCAGCAGCTTAAACGGTGAAAGCTACACCTTC.

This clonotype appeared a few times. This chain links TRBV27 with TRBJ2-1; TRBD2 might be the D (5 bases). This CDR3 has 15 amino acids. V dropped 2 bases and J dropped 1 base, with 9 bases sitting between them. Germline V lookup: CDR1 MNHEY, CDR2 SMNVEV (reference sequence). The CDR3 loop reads CASSLNSGSYNEQFF. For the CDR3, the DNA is TGTGCCAGCAGTTTAAACAGCGGATCCTACAATGAGCAGTTCTTC.

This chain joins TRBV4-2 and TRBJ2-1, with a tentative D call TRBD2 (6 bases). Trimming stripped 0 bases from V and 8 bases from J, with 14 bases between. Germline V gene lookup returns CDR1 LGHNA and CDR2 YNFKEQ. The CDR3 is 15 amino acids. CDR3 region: CASSQDLSGADEQFF. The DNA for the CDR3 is TGTGCCAGCAGCCAAGATCTCTCGGGAGCAGATGAGCAGTTCTTC.

DNA for the CDR3: TGTGCCAGCAGTTCCCACCAAGGCAATCAGCCCCAGCATTTT. This codes for CASSSHQGNQPQHF. The rearrangement links TRBV7-2 to TRBJ1-5; no clear D gene. Germline-derived CDR1 and CDR2 are SGHTA and FQGNSA. The CDR3 totals 14 residues. Between the trimmed V and J ends, which lost 6 bases and 2 bases, there was a span of 11 bases. The full variable domain, its missing parts supplied by reference TRBV7-2 and TRBJ1-5, is GAGVSQSPSNKVTEKGKDVELRCDPISGHTALYWYRQSLGQGLEFLIYFQGNSAPDKSGLPSDRFSAERTGGSVSTLTIQRTQQEDSAVYLCASSSHQGNQPQHFGDGTRLSIL.

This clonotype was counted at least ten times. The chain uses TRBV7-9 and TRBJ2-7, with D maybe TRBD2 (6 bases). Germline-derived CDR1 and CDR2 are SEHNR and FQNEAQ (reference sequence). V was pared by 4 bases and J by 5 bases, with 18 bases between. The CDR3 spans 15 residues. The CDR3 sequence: CASSSPFIGGHEQYF. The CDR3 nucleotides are TGTGCCAGCAGCTCCCCCTTCATCGGGGGACACGAGCAGTACTTC.

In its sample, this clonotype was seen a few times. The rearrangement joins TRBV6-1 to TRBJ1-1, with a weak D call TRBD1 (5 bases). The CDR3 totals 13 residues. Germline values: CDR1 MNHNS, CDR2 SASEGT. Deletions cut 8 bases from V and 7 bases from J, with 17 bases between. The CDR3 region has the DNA TGTGCCAGCCAGGGACCGGATTGGGTTGAAGCTTTCTTT. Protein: CASQGPDWVEAFF.

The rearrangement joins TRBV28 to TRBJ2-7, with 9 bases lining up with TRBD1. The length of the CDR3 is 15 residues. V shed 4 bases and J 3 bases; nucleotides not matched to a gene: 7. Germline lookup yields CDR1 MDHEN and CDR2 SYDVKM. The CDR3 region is CASSYETGQGYEQYF. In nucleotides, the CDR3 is TGTGCCAGCAGTTATGAGACGGGACAGGGCTACGAGCAGTACTTC.

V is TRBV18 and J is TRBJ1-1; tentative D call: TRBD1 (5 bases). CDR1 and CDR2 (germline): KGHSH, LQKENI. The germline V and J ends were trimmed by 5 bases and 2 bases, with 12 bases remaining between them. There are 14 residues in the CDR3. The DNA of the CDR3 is TGTGCCAGCTCAGAGAACCGGGACAACACTGAAGCTTTCTTT. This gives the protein CASSENRDNTEAFF. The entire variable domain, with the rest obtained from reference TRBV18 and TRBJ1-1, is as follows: NAGVMQNPRHLVRRRGQEARLRCSPMKGHSHVYWYRQLPEEGLKFMVYLQKENIIDESGMPKERFSAEFPKEGPSILRIQQVVRGDSAAYFCASSENRDNTEAFFGQGTRLTVV.

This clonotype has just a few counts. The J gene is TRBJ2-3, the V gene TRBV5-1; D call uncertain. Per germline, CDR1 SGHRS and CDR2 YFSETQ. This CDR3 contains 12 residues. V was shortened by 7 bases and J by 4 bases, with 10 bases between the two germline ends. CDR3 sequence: CASGQESDTQYF. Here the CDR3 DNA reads TGCGCCAGCGGTCAGGAATCAGATACGCAGTATTTT.

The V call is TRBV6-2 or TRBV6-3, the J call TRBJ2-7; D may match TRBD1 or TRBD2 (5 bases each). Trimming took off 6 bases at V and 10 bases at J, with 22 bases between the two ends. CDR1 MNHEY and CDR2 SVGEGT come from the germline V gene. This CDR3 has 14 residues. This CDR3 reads CASRSGTNTQQQYF. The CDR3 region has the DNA TGTGCCAGCAGATCCGGGACGAACACACAGCAACAGTACTTC.

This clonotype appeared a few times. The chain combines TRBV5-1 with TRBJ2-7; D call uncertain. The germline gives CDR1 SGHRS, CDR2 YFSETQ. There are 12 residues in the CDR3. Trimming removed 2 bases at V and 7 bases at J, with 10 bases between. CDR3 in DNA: TGCGCCAGCAGCTTATACGGCAGGGAGCAGTACTTC. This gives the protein CASSLYGREQYF.

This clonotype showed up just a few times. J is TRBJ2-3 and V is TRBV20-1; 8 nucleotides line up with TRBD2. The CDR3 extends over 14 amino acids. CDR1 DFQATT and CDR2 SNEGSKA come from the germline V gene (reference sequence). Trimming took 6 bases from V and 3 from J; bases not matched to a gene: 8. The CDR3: CSAMGLGQTDTQYF. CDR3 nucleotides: TGCAGTGCCATGGGACTAGGACAAACAGATACGCAGTATTTT.